Below, one TCR beta chain is given with its context. This clonotype was detected many times. Its binding antigen is unknown. It has no much larger one-base neighbor in the sample; base qualities were not kept. This entry is derived from a study of response to subunit inactivated influenza vaccine (dated by TCRdb to 2016 to 2019). For context, the study as a whole: Deep quantitative profiling of the T cell receptor repertoire was used in the study to follow responses to a trivalent subunit inactivated influenza vaccine. Results and caveats for the whole study, not just this receptor: It was suggested by the authors that each seasonal influenza vaccination may recruit only a limited number of new T cells.

Library preparation was by RT-PCR. Sequencing instrument: Illumina HiSeq 2500. In TCRdb, the public reads were trimmed at Q25 with fastp and aligned with MiXCR, with productive beta chains retained. Rows are unified per CDR3 protein, each entry keeping the most common DNA and genes. The sample table records hundreds of thousands of distinct CDR3 sequences; 7.5% to 8.5% of these occur just once. Roughly 13% of the sample comes from the top ten. At the junction V is shortened by 5 bases and J by 3 bases, with 10 bases in between. The cysteine opens and the phenylalanine closes a CDR3 of 13 amino acids. The DNA shown is the 39-base CDR3, in frame from base 1.

The TCR was taken from a man between 50 and 70 years old who received an inactivated influenza vaccine. Donor details come from another sample of the same person, matched by shared clones. The sample consisted of PBMCs from blood, taken about 23 months after vaccination. Recombination connected TRBV12-3 or TRBV12-4 to TRBJ1-1; the D gene is unclear. The CDR3 in this case is CASSLGRYTEAFF. In nucleotides, the sequence is TGTGCCAGCAGTCTCGGACGGTACACTGAAGCTTTCTTT.